The T cell receptor (beta chain) described here comes from a study of response to subunit inactivated influenza vaccine. Trimming left V 3 bases short and J 5 bases short, with 10 bases between. The length of the CDR3 is 13 residues. The table lists this clonotype with a few counts. What it binds is not known. The study's findings and limits: New T cells are recruited in small numbers by each seasonal influenza vaccination, according to the authors' suggestion.

TCRdb reprocessed the RT-PCR reads with MiXCR, giving one entry per CDR3 protein. The sample lists around 710,000 distinct CDR3 sequences; about 14% were seen once. The starting material was PBMCs from blood, obtained around 15 days before vaccination. This TCR derives from a man in his forties or fifties who received an inactivated influenza vaccine. The chain combines TRBV12-3 or TRBV12-4 with TRBJ1-1; D call uncertain. CDR3 coding DNA: TGTGCCAGCAGTTTTGGGGAGCGGACTGAAGCTTTCTTT. This encodes CASSFGERTEAFF.